These 19 T cell receptor beta chains were all obtained from the same sample, sequenced in a study of T-cell memory formation after mild COVID-19. TCRdb passed the 5' RACE reads through MiXCR, listing each CDR3 protein once. This table has about 360,000 distinct CDR3 sequences, about an eighth appearing once. What was sequenced was PBMCs or a T cell subset sorted from them (not recorded which). The receptors were sampled from a man in his late teens or twenties who had mild COVID-19 (a few samples of this study predate the infection). Cell type and time point are not known.

This clonotype was observed many times. This chain connects TRBV7-9 to TRBJ2-7; D remains ambiguous. V was cut by 5 bases and J by 0 bases, with 11 bases left in between. Germline V gene data show CDR1 as SEHNR and CDR2 as FQNEAQ (reference sequence). This CDR3 is built from 14 residues. In DNA, the CDR3 is TGTGCCAGCAGCCTGGACGCGAACTCCTACGAGCAGTACGTC. It specifies CASSLDANSYEQYV.

This clonotype was seen a handful of times. This chain connects TRBV7-2 to TRBJ2-7, with D maybe TRBD2 (6 bases). CDR3 length: 14 residues. Deletions cut 1 base from V and 2 bases from J, with 9 bases between. Looked up from germline, CDR1 is SGHTA and CDR2 is FQGNSA. The CDR3 loop is CASSLEGGTYEQYF. As DNA, the CDR3 is TGTGCCAGCAGCTTAGAGGGCGGGACCTACGAGCAGTACTTC.

The CDR3 here is CASSRPGHPQNGYTF. The CDR3 DNA is TGTGCCAGCAGCCGACCGGGACATCCGCAGAATGGCTACACCTTC. The rearrangement joins TRBV7-9 to TRBJ1-2; D possibly corresponds to TRBD1 (6 bases). Trimming stripped 5 bases from V and 6 bases from J, with 19 bases between. This CDR3 has 15 amino acids. Germline CDR1 SEHNR, CDR2 FQNEAQ (reference sequence).

The chain has TRBV10-2 and TRBJ2-6; 7 bases map to TRBD2. The CDR3 is made up of 17 amino acids. Germline V gives CDR1 WSHSY, CDR2 SAAADI. The trim removed 4 bases at V and 0 bases at J, leaving 6 bases unmatched. CDR3 nucleotides: TGCGCCAGCAGTGGTGGGGGGACTAACTCTGGGGCCAACGTCCTGACTTTC. As protein: CASSGGGTNSGANVLTF.

There are a few counts of this clonotype. A read error may be the cause here, since a much bigger clone is one base away. V is TRBV11-3 and J is TRBJ2-1, with D possibly TRBD1 on 6 matching bases. Germline V gene lookup returns CDR1 SGHNT and CDR2 YENEEA. V was clipped by 0 bases and J by 2 bases, with 8 bases between them. The CDR3 sequence is 15 residues long. The CDR3 DNA is TGTGCCAGCAGCTTAGAACAGGGAGCCTACAATGAGCAGTTCTTC. Protein sequence: CASSLEQGAYNEQFF.

This clonotype was found many times. The V gene is TRBV7-2, the J gene TRBJ2-5, with D perhaps TRBD1 (7 bases). Germline V CDR1 and CDR2: SGHTA, FQGNSA. CDR3 length: 15 amino acids. The V gene lost 5 bases and the J gene lost 5 bases, with 18 bases spanning the gap. Here the CDR3 DNA reads TGTGCCAGCAGCCGACAGGGACTTCTGCGGGAGACCCAGTACTTC. Translated, it gives CASSRQGLLRETQYF.

The rearrangement uses TRBV7-2 and TRBJ2-5; no clear D gene. The germline V gene has CDR1 SGHTA and CDR2 FQGNSA. Trimming left V 6 bases short and J 2 bases short, with 13 bases between. The CDR3 has 14 amino acids. The CDR3 DNA is TGTGCCAGCAGGGCTTGGCTGGGACAAGAGACCCAGTACTTC. This translates into CASRAWLGQETQYF.

This clonotype has at least ten counts. The J gene is TRBJ2-2, the V gene TRBV5-1; D is undetermined. Germline V gene sequence: CDR1 SGHRS, CDR2 YFSETQ. The CDR3 has 15 residues. V dropped 6 bases and J dropped 0 bases, with 12 bases sitting between them. The CDR3 sequence is CASTYRAANTGELFF. The CDR3 DNA reads TGCGCCAGCACCTACCGAGCCGCGAACACCGGGGAGCTGTTTTTT.

This clonotype was detected a few times. V is TRBV14 and J is TRBJ2-2; D ambiguous. This CDR3 is 14 amino acids long. With 5 bases removed from V and 3 bases from J, the gap between germline ends came to 10 bases. Germline V gives CDR1 SGHDN, CDR2 FVKESK. The CDR3 DNA reads TGTGCCAGCAGCTCGCTTCGATACACCGGGGAGCTGTTTTTT. Its translation is CASSSLRYTGELFF. The entire variable domain, with the rest obtained from reference TRBV14 and TRBJ2-2, is as follows: EAGVTQFPSHSVIEKGQTVTLRCDPISGHDNLYWYRRVMGKEIKFLLHFVKESKQDESGMPNNRFLAERTGGTYSTLKVQPAELEDSGVYFCASSSLRYTGELFFGEGSRLTVL.

The table lists this clonotype with a few counts. V is TRBV10-3 and J is TRBJ2-1; 8 bases map to TRBD2. V dropped 6 bases and J dropped 0; count of bases not matched to a gene: 13. Germline lookup yields CDR1 ENHRY and CDR2 SYGVKD. The CDR3 is 18 amino acids. As DNA, the CDR3 is TGTGCCATCAGGCAGTATCTAACTAGCGGTCGCTCCTACAATGAGCAGTTCTTC. Protein sequence: CAIRQYLTSGRSYNEQFF.

This clonotype was seen repeatedly, ten times or more. The chain is built from TRBV4-3 and TRBJ2-3; the D gene is possibly TRBD2 (6 bases). V was cut by 0 bases and J by 7 bases, with 14 bases left in between. CDR1 and CDR2 (germline): LGHNA, YSLEER. The CDR3 spans 15 residues. Here the CDR3 reads CASSQDRRGWHTQYF. The CDR3 nucleotides are TGCGCCAGCAGCCAAGATCGGCGGGGTTGGCATACGCAGTATTTT.

There are many counts of this clonotype. The rearrangement uses TRBV7-2 and TRBJ1-1, with a possible D match to TRBD1 (6 bases). The CDR3 runs to 14 residues. In germline, CDR1 is SGHTA, CDR2 FQGNSA. Between the trimmed V and J ends, which lost 8 bases and 3 bases, there was a span of 16 bases. DNA for the CDR3: TGTGCCAGCCGCATAATTACAGGGTACACTGAAGCTTTCTTT. Its protein is CASRIITGYTEAFF.

The chain has TRBV5-4 and TRBJ1-1; 12 bases are a match to TRBD1. Trimming at V came to 4 bases and at J to 10 bases, leaving 14 bases not matched to a gene. CDR3 length: 16 amino acids. Germline CDR1 and CDR2: SGHNT and YYREEE (reference sequence). The CDR3 protein is CASSSRDRGRGPRAFF. The CDR3 nucleotides are TGTGCCAGCAGCAGCCGGGACAGGGGGCGCGGGCCAAGAGCTTTCTTT.

The V and J genes are TRBV7-3 and TRBJ1-5, with D maybe TRBD1 (5 bases). Per germline, CDR1 SGHTA and CDR2 FQGTGA. The CDR3 runs to 13 residues. V gave up 6 bases and J gave up 4 bases, with 10 bases separating them. Here the CDR3 reads CASSVGANQPQHF. CDR3 in DNA: TGTGCCAGCAGTGTAGGGGCAAATCAGCCCCAGCATTTT.

V is TRBV7-2 and J is TRBJ2-3, with unresolved D. Germline V CDR1 and CDR2: SGHTA, FQGNSA. This CDR3 comprises 13 residues. V was cut by 5 bases and J by 1 base, with 7 bases left in between. As DNA, the CDR3 is TGTGCCAGCAGCGCTATGGGCACAGATACGCAGTATTTT. Protein: CASSAMGTDTQYF.

This clonotype was picked up a small number of times. The chain combines TRBV6-5 with TRBJ2-2; 8 bases line up with TRBD2. V lost 6 bases and J lost 4; bases outside the gene matches: 4. CDR1 and CDR2 from the germline V gene are MNHEY and SVGAGI. The CDR3 spans 14 residues. CDR3 in DNA: TGTGCCAGCAGACCCGGGACTAGCACCGGGGAGCTGTTTTTT. Translating it yields CASRPGTSTGELFF.

This clonotype has more than one count but fewer than ten. This chain connects TRBV20-1 to TRBJ1-1; D remains ambiguous. The CDR3 has 14 residues. The germline V and J ends were trimmed by 3 bases and 3 bases, with 14 bases remaining between them. Germline V lookup: CDR1 DFQATT, CDR2 SNEGSKA (reference sequence). The CDR3 here is CSASLASGDTEAFF. The CDR3 DNA reads as TGCAGTGCTAGTCTGGCCTCAGGTGACACTGAAGCTTTCTTT.

The chain recombines TRBV27 with TRBJ1-5, with D maybe TRBD1 (6 bases). V was cut by 2 bases and J by 7 bases, with 21 bases left in between. Germline CDR1 is MNHEY and CDR2 is SMNVEV (reference sequence). This CDR3 is built from 17 residues. In DNA, the CDR3 is TGTGCCAGCAGTTTAATTGGGGGGGGGCCGGGGGGCCAGCCCCAGCATTTT. Protein product: CASSLIGGGPGGQPQHF.

The rearrangement uses TRBV14 and TRBJ2-7; TRBD1 agrees at 9 bases. The V segment lost 4 bases and the J segment 5 bases; nucleotides outside the gene matches: 6. CDR1 and CDR2 from the germline V gene are SGHDN and FVKESK. The CDR3 has 14 residues. CDR3 coding DNA: TGTGCCAGCAGCCGAGCTGGACAGGGGCACGAGCAGTACGTC. This sequence encodes CASSRAGQGHEQYV.